The 20 T cell receptor beta chains in this list originate from one sample, sequenced in a study of blood T cell repertoires in COVID-19 (dated by TCRdb to 2020 to 2022). Libraries were made using the immunoSEQ multiplex PCR assay. Not all clones reach the TCRdb copy of this immuneACCESS table, which keeps in-frame sequences only. Checked studies attribute under half of the gap to unresolved V genes and leave the rest unexplained. The sample includes fewer than 350,000 clones, with over 80% observed a single time. Roughly 8.9% of the sample is held by the ten biggest clonotypes. The specimen sequenced was peripheral blood. These receptors were collected from a man aged 25-45 years with COVID-19, enrolled during active disease.

The V and J genes are TRBV7-2 and TRBJ2-7; D gene uncertain. Germline V gives CDR1 SGHTA, CDR2 FQGNSA. The CDR3 has 12 residues. V was shortened by 1 base and J by 4 bases, with 5 bases between the two germline ends. CDR3 nucleotides: TGTGCCAGCAGCTTAGTGTCTTACGAGCAGTACTTC. Translated: CASSLVSYEQYF.

The chain employs TRBV15 and TRBJ1-5; D unclear. CDR1 LNHNV and CDR2 YYDKDF come from the germline V gene (reference sequence). V was shortened by 0 bases and J by 7 bases, with 13 bases between the two germline ends. This CDR3 contains 15 residues. The CDR3: CATSRDGKLRQPQHF. CDR3 nucleotide sequence: TGTGCCACCAGCAGAGACGGGAAGCTCAGGCAGCCCCAGCATTTT.

The sample holds one count of this clone. The chain couples TRBV7-3 to TRBJ2-5, with D tentatively TRBD2 (6 bases). The CDR3 has 13 residues. The germline V gene has CDR1 SGHTA and CDR2 FQGTGA. The V end was cut by 8 bases, the J end by 5 bases, with 15 bases between. The CDR3 DNA sequence: TGTGCCAGCTCACGGCGGGGTTACGAGACCCAGTACTTC. Protein product: CASSRRGYETQYF.

J is TRBJ1-5 and V is TRBV6-5, with D perhaps TRBD1 (5 bases). The CDR3 contains 13 residues. The germline V gene has CDR1 MNHEY and CDR2 SVGAGI. V was clipped by 2 bases and J by 7 bases, with 9 bases between them. The CDR3 sequence is CASSYGARQPQHF. The CDR3 region has the DNA TGTGCCAGCAGTTACGGGGCCAGGCAGCCCCAGCATTTT.

The chain combines TRBV5-6 with TRBJ1-5, with a tentative D call TRBD1 (5 bases). Trimming took 3 bases from V and 3 from J, leaving 10 bases between them. CDR1 SGHDT and CDR2 YYEEEE come from the germline V gene. The CDR3 runs 14 residues. DNA for the CDR3: TGTGCCAGCAGCTCGTCAGGGTCCAATCAGCCCCAGCATTTT. Its protein is CASSSSGSNQPQHF.

The J gene is TRBJ2-3, the V gene TRBV13, with TRBD1 matching over 9 bases. CDR1 is PRHDT, CDR2 FYEKMQ, per germline (reference sequence). V gave up 3 bases and J gave up 3 bases; unmatched junction bases: 4. The CDR3 runs 15 residues. The CDR3 loop reads CASSFRTGETDTQYF. The CDR3 DNA reads as TGTGCCAGCAGCTTTAGGACAGGGGAAACAGATACGCAGTATTTT.

The J gene is TRBJ1-5, the V gene TRBV18; D gene unclear. CDR1 KGHSH and CDR2 LQKENI come from the germline V gene. V lost 1 base, J lost 2 bases, and 9 bases lay in between. The CDR3 extends over 15 amino acids. The CDR3 DNA reads as TGTGCCAGCTCACCACATCTCTTCTGCAATCAGCCCCAGCATTTT. Protein: CASSPHLFCNQPQHF. The full variable domain, with the rest looked up from reference TRBV18 and TRBJ1-5, is NAGVMQNPRHLVRRRGQEARLRCSPMKGHSHVYWYRQLPEEGLKFMVYLQKENIIDESGMPKERFSAEFPKEGPSILRIQQVVRGDSAAYFCASSPHLFCNQPQHFGDGTRLSIL.

This clone was seen only a few times. The same CDR3 arises from other DNA sequences in this sample as well. The gene calls are TRBV7-2 and TRBJ1-5; TRBD1 is a possible D gene (6 bases). The length of the CDR3 is 15 residues. Trimming cost V 1 base and J 2 bases, with 9 bases left between them. Looked up from germline, CDR1 is SGHTA and CDR2 is FQGNSA. Here the CDR3 reads CASSLVSGGNQPQHF. The CDR3 DNA follows: TGTGCCAGCAGCTTAGTTTCAGGGGGCAATCAGCCCCAGCATTTT. Full variable domain (missing parts from reference TRBV7-2 and TRBJ1-5): GAGVSQSPSNKVTEKGKDVELRCDPISGHTALYWYRQSLGQGLEFLIYFQGNSAPDKSGLPSDRFSAERTGGSVSTLTIQRTQQEDSAVYLCASSLVSGGNQPQHFGDGTRLSIL.

The chain couples TRBV5-1 to TRBJ1-1, with a weak D call TRBD1 (5 bases). The CDR3 totals 14 residues. The germline gives CDR1 SGHRS, CDR2 YFSETQ. The V gene lost 5 bases and the J gene lost 11 bases, with 22 bases spanning the gap. CDR3 amino acids: CASRPVGGTGQAFF. The CDR3 coding sequence is TGCGCCAGCAGGCCGGTCGGGGGGACGGGGCAGGCTTTCTTT.

This clone was seen only once. The chain has TRBV9 and TRBJ2-2, with D unclear. The CDR3 is 14 residues long. Per germline, CDR1 SGDLS and CDR2 YYNGEE. V lost 1 base, J lost 2 bases, and 6 bases lay in between. CDR3 sequence: CASSVTLNTGELFF. The DNA of the CDR3 is TGTGCCAGCAGCGTAACTCTCAACACCGGGGAGCTGTTTTTT.

The V call is TRBV19, the J call TRBJ1-2, with a weak D call TRBD1 (6 bases). CDR1 and CDR2 (germline): LNHDA, SQIVND (reference sequence). This CDR3 spans 15 amino acids. V shed 1 base and J shed 2 bases, with 11 bases lying between them. CDR3: CASSIATQGNYGYTF. CDR3 DNA sequence: TGTGCCAGTAGTATAGCGACCCAGGGGAACTATGGCTACACCTTC.

The chain employs TRBV7-9 and TRBJ1-1; TRBD1 matches at 10 bases. The CDR3 is 16 amino acids. Germline V CDR1 and CDR2: SEHNR, FQNEAQ (reference sequence). V shed 4 bases and J 5 bases; nucleotides not matched to a gene: 10. CDR3 residues: CASSSKAGTGVTEAFF. The CDR3 DNA is TGTGCCAGCAGCTCCAAAGCCGGGACAGGGGTTACTGAAGCTTTCTTT.

The chain couples TRBV18 to TRBJ1-1, with 10 bases fitting TRBD1. The CDR3 contains 17 residues. Germline V CDR1 and CDR2: KGHSH, LQKENI. V was pared by 4 bases and J by 3 bases, with 11 bases of the junction left unmatched. The CDR3 DNA reads TGTGCCAGCTCACTCAGACAGGGGGCGCGGGACCACACTGAAGCTTTCTTT. Translating it yields CASSLRQGARDHTEAFF.

This rearrangement joins TRBV3-1 (or the pseudogene TRBV3-2) to TRBJ2-1; 16 bases line up with TRBD2. J lost 7 bases, V lost 6 bases, and 12 bases had no gene match. Germline V lookup: CDR1 LGHDT, CDR2 YNNKEL (reference sequence). The length of the CDR3 is 18 residues. DNA of the CDR3: TGTGCCAGCAGACCTACTCCGGGACTAGCGGGGGGGGGTAATGAGCAGTTCTTC. Its protein is CASRPTPGLAGGGNEQFF.

The chain couples TRBV6-5 to TRBJ1-5; D unresolved. Trimming took off 7 bases at V and 6 bases at J, with 13 bases between the two ends. CDR1 is MNHEY, CDR2 SVGAGI, per germline. The CDR3 has 13 residues. CDR3 nucleotide sequence: TGTGCCAGCACCCCCTTGTTCGGTCAGCCCCAGCATTTT. Translating gives CASTPLFGQPQHF.

The chain combines TRBV5-1 with TRBJ2-7, with unresolved D. The germline gives CDR1 SGHRS, CDR2 YFSETQ. This CDR3 has 12 residues. V lost 2 bases to trimming and J lost 3 bases, with 6 bases between them. The CDR3 region has the DNA TGCGCCAGCAGCTTCGGAGACTACGAGCAGTACTTC. This codes for CASSFGDYEQYF.

The chain recombines TRBV11-2 with TRBJ1-1; no reliable D call. This CDR3 has 15 residues. V lost 1 base, J lost 7 bases, and 16 bases lay in between. CDR1 and CDR2 from the germline V gene are SGHAT and FQNNGV. CDR3 region: CASSLVGFGGSEAFF. CDR3 nucleotides: TGTGCCAGCAGCTTAGTGGGTTTCGGTGGGAGTGAAGCTTTCTTT.

This chain joins TRBV6-5 and TRBJ2-7, with 7 bases fitting TRBD1. The germline V gene has CDR1 MNHEY and CDR2 SVGAGI. This CDR3 region has 15 residues. After removal of 4 bases from V and 2 bases from J, the junction contained 8 bases not matched to a gene. CDR3 residues: CASSSPTDRAYEQYF. In nucleotides, the CDR3 is TGTGCCAGCAGTTCACCCACCGACAGGGCCTACGAGCAGTACTTC.

The rearrangement joins TRBV6-1 to TRBJ2-1; D is perhaps TRBD1 (6 bases). Germline V gene data show CDR1 as MNHNS and CDR2 as SASEGT. V lost 3 bases, J lost 0 bases, and 12 bases lay in between. This CDR3 has 16 amino acids. The CDR3 DNA reads TGTGCCAGCAGTGATGGACAGCCGAGCTCCTACAATGAGCAGTTCTTC. Its protein is CASSDGQPSSYNEQFF.

The chain carries TRBV5-1 and TRBJ2-7; 7 bases are a match to TRBD1. Germline trimming cut 0 bases from V and 2 bases from J; bases unmatched to any gene: 5. The CDR3 contains 15 residues. From germline, CDR1 is SGHRS and CDR2 YFSETQ. The DNA of the CDR3 is TGCGCCAGCAGCTTGGCTTCAGGACAGGCCTACGAGCAGTACTTC. Translated: CASSLASGQAYEQYF.